This TCR beta chain was captured in a study of CD8+ T cells in alopecia areata. Study-wide context: Patients in the treated group were given tofacitinib by mouth, 5 to 10 mg twice a day. Regarding the study as a whole: Elevated clonality characterized lesional scalp relative to normal scalp, particularly in alopecia totalis/universalis. The treated group had a single nonresponder, limiting CD8+ expansion-response conclusions.

As for this clone: Its specificity is unknown.

Treatment: oral pan-JAK inhibitor, 5-10 mg twice daily. Lesional scalp punch biopsies and peripheral blood came from alopecia areata patients. Deletions cut 0 bases from V and 3 bases from J, with 6 bases between. The CDR3 has 13 residues. Per the germline V gene, CDR1 is SGHAT and CDR2 is FQNNGV. TCR sequencing used cDNA made by reverse transcription of extracted RNA. The method was immunoSEQ multiplex PCR; TCRdb's version includes in-frame clones alone and lacks a portion of them. There are fewer than 200,000 clones in the sample; around three fifths occur only once, and roughly 12% lies in the top ten.

The TCR originated in a human donor with alopecia areata. The chain uses TRBV11-2 and TRBJ2-7, with D unresolved. Sequences were derived from CD8+ T cells sorted from blood, sampled at week 24, from a patient treated with tofacitinib. The CDR3 spells CASSLDRYYEQYF. Written as DNA, the CDR3 is TGTGCCAGCAGCTTAGACCGGTACTACGAGCAGTACTTC.